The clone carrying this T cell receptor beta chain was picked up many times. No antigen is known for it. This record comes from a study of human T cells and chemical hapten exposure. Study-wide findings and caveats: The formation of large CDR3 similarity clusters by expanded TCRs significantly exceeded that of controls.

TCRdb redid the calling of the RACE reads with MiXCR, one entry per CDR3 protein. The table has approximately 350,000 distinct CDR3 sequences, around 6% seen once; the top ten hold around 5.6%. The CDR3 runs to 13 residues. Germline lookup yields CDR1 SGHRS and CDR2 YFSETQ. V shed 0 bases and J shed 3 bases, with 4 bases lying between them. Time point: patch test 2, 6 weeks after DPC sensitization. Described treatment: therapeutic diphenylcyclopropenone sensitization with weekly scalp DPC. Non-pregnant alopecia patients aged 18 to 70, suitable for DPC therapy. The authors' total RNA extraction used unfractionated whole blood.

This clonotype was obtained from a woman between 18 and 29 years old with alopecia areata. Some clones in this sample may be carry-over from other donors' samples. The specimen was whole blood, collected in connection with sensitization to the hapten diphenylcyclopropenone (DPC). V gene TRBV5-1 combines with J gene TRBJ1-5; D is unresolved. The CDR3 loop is CASSLEDNQPQHF. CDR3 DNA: TGCGCCAGCAGCTTGGAGGACAATCAGCCCCAGCATTTT.